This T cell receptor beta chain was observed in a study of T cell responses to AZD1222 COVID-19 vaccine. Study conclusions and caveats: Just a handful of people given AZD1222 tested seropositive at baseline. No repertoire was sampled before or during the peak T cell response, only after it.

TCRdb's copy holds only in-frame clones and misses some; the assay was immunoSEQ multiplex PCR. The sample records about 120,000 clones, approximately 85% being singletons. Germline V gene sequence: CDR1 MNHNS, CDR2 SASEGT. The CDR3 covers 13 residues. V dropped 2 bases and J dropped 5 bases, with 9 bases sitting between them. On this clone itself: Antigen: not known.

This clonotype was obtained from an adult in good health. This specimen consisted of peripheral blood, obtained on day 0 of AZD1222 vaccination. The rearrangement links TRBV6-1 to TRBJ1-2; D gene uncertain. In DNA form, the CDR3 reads TGTGCCAGCAGTGAAAATGGGGAATATGGCTACACCTTC. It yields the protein CASSENGEYGYTF.